One TCR beta chain is described in this entry. Its specificity is not known. The V and J ends lost 0 bases and 4 bases, in that order; junction bases with no gene match: 6. This CDR3 is 15 amino acids long. Per the germline V gene, CDR1 is SQVTM and CDR2 is ANQGSEA. The data are from a study of beta chain features in type 1 diabetes. Overall study results and limits: Still unanswered here is whether HLA type influences TCRB rearrangement. More deletions and fewer insertions at VDJ junctions were seen in type 1 diabetes patients.

Every bit of the isolated RNA underwent reverse transcription, so sequencing read expressed TCRB transcripts. Generated by immunoSEQ multiplex PCR, the TCRdb table keeps only in-frame clones and is missing some. Among just over 450,000 clones listed, about 30% were seen once. Per donor, one heparinised blood draw averaged around 120 mL. The J gene is TRBJ2-1, the V gene TRBV29-1, with 7 bases fitting TRBD2. Sequencing used naive CD4+ T cells from blood. This sequence was found in a man between 18 and 35 years old in good health. The CDR3 loop reads CSVEDRREIYNEQFF. In DNA, the CDR3 is TGCAGCGTTGAAGATCGGCGGGAGATTTACAATGAGCAGTTCTTC.